The source of this T cell receptor beta chain is a study of cytomegalovirus exposure and HLA in healthy donors. Study-level points and caveats: Later examination showed HLA-associated TCR beta chains had greater clonal expansion than equally common others. Previous analysis showed most TCR beta V segments were productive about 87% or about 30% of the time. Later genetic work tied a missense DCLRE1C variant to beta-chain V and J trimming.

Of note for this clone: The antigen remains undetermined.

Each of the donors was a healthy bone marrow donor. 13 Jbeta primers and 60 Vbeta primers were used for the PCR. Profiled with immunoSEQ multiplex PCR; TCRdb holds only in-frame clones, not every one. This table holds approximately 180,000 clones, 75% to 85% found once. The clonotype was recovered from a woman aged 45-65 years in good health and CMV-seropositive. The sample comprised PBMCs.

The CDR3 here is CASSQDNYEQYF. DNA of the CDR3: TGTGCCAGCAGCCAAGACAACTACGAGCAGTACTTC. The V and J genes are TRBV4-2 and TRBJ2-7, with D unresolved. CDR3 length: 12 residues. Germline CDR1 and CDR2: LGHNA and YNFKEQ. V was pared by 0 bases and J by 3 bases, with 3 bases between.